The 10 T cell receptor beta chains presented below share a single source sample, sequenced in a study of cytomegalovirus exposure and HLA in healthy donors. PCR amplification relied on 60 Vbeta primers (plus 13 Jbeta primers). Some clones are missing from TCRdb's copy, which holds only in-frame ones; the method was immunoSEQ multiplex PCR. The sample consists of under 300,000 clones, about 80% of them appearing once. Sequencing used PBMCs. The receptors were gathered from an older woman in good health and CMV-seropositive.

DNA for the CDR3: TGTGCCAGCAGTCTAGCCCCGGGGTACGAGCAGTACTTC. Amino acids: CASSLAPGYEQYF. The J gene is TRBJ2-7, the V gene TRBV6-5; D may be TRBD2 (5 bases). V dropped 5 bases and J dropped 4 bases, with 12 bases sitting between them. The CDR3 runs 13 residues. Germline lookup yields CDR1 MNHEY and CDR2 SVGAGI.

The chain has TRBV9 and TRBJ1-3; D remains unclear. The germline CDR1 and CDR2 sequences are SGDLS and YYNGEE. V was clipped by 4 bases and J by 2 bases, with 7 bases between them. The CDR3 has 13 residues. CDR3 DNA: TGTGCCAGCAGCTCCCCCGCTGGAAACACCATATATTTT. This gives the protein CASSSPAGNTIYF.

The rearrangement uses TRBV5-6 and TRBJ2-7; the match to TRBD1 covers 9 bases. Germline V CDR1 and CDR2: SGHDT, YYEEEE. V lost 7 bases and J lost 2; bases outside the gene matches: 7. The CDR3 length is 14 residues. The CDR3 sequence is CASGAGTGPYEQYF. In DNA, the CDR3 is TGTGCCAGCGGTGCCGGGACAGGGCCCTACGAGCAGTACTTC.

With regard to this clone: Other DNA sequences of this sample code for an identical CDR3. The J gene is TRBJ1-1, the V gene TRBV18; 9 bases match TRBD1. Germline lookup yields CDR1 KGHSH and CDR2 LQKENI. The CDR3 has 14 residues. V lost 6 bases to trimming and J lost 4 bases; unmatched junction nucleotides: 6. CDR3 loop: CASSPTGGGTEAFF. Written as DNA, the CDR3 is TGTGCCAGCTCTCCTACAGGGGGCGGCACTGAAGCTTTCTTT. Filled out from reference TRBV18 and TRBJ1-1, the complete variable domain reads NAGVMQNPRHLVRRRGQEARLRCSPMKGHSHVYWYRQLPEEGLKFMVYLQKENIIDESGMPKERFSAEFPKEGPSILRIQQVVRGDSAAYFCASSPTGGGTEAFFGQGTRLTVV.

This clone has just one count. The rearrangement links TRBV11-2 to TRBJ1-2, with D tentatively TRBD1 (5 bases). Germline values: CDR1 SGHAT, CDR2 FQNNGV. This CDR3 is built from 15 residues. The ends were cut back, 6 bases at V and 5 bases at J, with 19 bases in the middle. CDR3: CASRTNRLAQYGYTF. The DNA for the CDR3 is TGTGCCAGCAGAACTAACAGGCTCGCCCAGTATGGCTACACCTTC.

V usage is TRBV19 and J usage is TRBJ2-1; 9 nucleotides line up with TRBD1. Germline CDR1 LNHDA, CDR2 SQIVND (reference sequence). Germline trimming cut 5 bases from V and 10 bases from J; bases unmatched to any gene: 12. CDR3 length: 15 residues. The chain's CDR3 is CASSRSGTGIYEQFF. CDR3 nucleotides: TGTGCCAGTAGTCGATCCGGGACAGGGATCTACGAGCAGTTCTTC.

The genes are TRBV27 and TRBJ2-1, with D hard to call. The CDR3 loop spans 15 amino acids. Trimming took 5 bases from V and 2 from J, leaving 13 bases between them. The germline CDR1 and CDR2 sequences are MNHEY and SMNVEV (reference sequence). The CDR3 region is CASSVFSVTYNEQFF. CDR3 bases: TGTGCCAGCAGTGTTTTCTCTGTAACCTACAATGAGCAGTTCTTC.

This rearrangement joins TRBV5-1 to TRBJ1-1; D is unresolved. This CDR3 is 13 amino acids long. Germline V gene data show CDR1 as SGHRS and CDR2 as YFSETQ. V was cut by 2 bases and J by 1 base, with 6 bases left in between. The CDR3 is CASSLEGNTEAFF. The CDR3 region has the DNA TGCGCCAGCAGCTTAGAGGGGAACACTGAAGCTTTCTTT.

The chain combines TRBV15 with TRBJ1-1; D gene ambiguous. The germline V gene encodes CDR1 LNHNV and CDR2 YYDKDF (reference sequence). The CDR3 has 15 residues. The V and J ends lost 1 base and 5 bases respectively, with 14 bases between them. The CDR3 loop reads CATSRGSFSGTEAFF. The CDR3 DNA is TGTGCCACCAGCAGAGGTAGCTTCTCCGGGACTGAAGCTTTCTTT.

The chain uses TRBV9 and TRBJ2-1, with 7 bases lining up with TRBD2. The junction had 5 bases not matched to a gene; V was cut back by 3 bases and J by 2 bases. Germline lookup yields CDR1 SGDLS and CDR2 YYNGEE. The CDR3 is 15 residues long. CDR3 loop: CASSEAGTTYNEQFF. DNA of the CDR3: TGTGCCAGCAGCGAGGCCGGGACTACCTACAATGAGCAGTTCTTC.